Below are 20 T cell receptor beta chains sequenced from a single sample in a study of T-cell reconstitution after alpha-beta-depleted transplantation in children. Using unique molecular identifiers, the investigators prepared the TCRbeta library. TCRdb re-called the PCR reads through MiXCR, storing one row per CDR3 protein. The table has roughly 400,000 distinct CDR3 sequences, 43% seen once. The sequenced sample was PBMCs, obtained before TCRalphabeta/CD19-depleted stem cell transplant. The receptors were gathered from a girl aged 2 to 9 with aplastic anemia, due to receive a stem cell transplant.

The chain recombines TRBV5-1 with TRBJ1-2; 10 nucleotides match TRBD1. The germline V gene encodes CDR1 SGHRS and CDR2 YFSETQ. There are 15 residues in the CDR3. The V segment lost 3 bases and the J segment 6 bases; nucleotides outside the gene matches: 8. The CDR3 reads CASSYEGDRGHGYTF. In nucleotides, the CDR3 is TGCGCCAGCAGCTACGAAGGAGACAGGGGGCATGGCTACACCTTC.

J is TRBJ2-1 and V is TRBV15; 10 bases fit TRBD2. The CDR3 runs 15 residues. The germline CDR1 and CDR2 sequences are LNHNV and YYDKDF (reference sequence). V was clipped by 4 bases and J by 2 bases; unmatched bases: 2. In DNA form, the CDR3 reads TGTGCCACCAGCATGGGACTAGCGACCTACAATGAGCAGTTCTTC. It specifies CATSMGLATYNEQFF. Combining the CDR3 with reference TRBV15 and TRBJ2-1 gives the whole variable domain DAMVIQNPRYQVTQFGKPVTLSCSQTLNHNVMYWYQQKSSQAPKLLFHYYDKDFNNEADTPDNFQSRRPNTSFCFLDIRSPGLGDTAMYLCATSMGLATYNEQFFGPGTRLTVL.

The CDR3 sequence is CSAGRGGYQPQHF. CDR3 DNA: TGCAGTGCAGGACGGGGCGGGTACCAGCCCCAGCATTTT. V and J are TRBV20-1 and TRBJ1-5, with a possible D match to TRBD1 (5 bases). The V end lost 6 bases, the J end lost 7 bases, and 16 bases lay between the germline ends. Germline V CDR1 and CDR2: DFQATT, SNEGSKA (reference sequence). This CDR3 has 13 residues.

The V and J genes are TRBV19 and TRBJ2-7; 7 nucleotides align to TRBD2. Trimming cost V 5 bases and J 4 bases; bases outside gene matches: 11. Germline CDR1 is LNHDA and CDR2 is SQIVND (reference sequence). This CDR3 spans 15 amino acids. The CDR3 sequence is CASSLVAGEAYEQYF. Here the CDR3 DNA reads TGTGCCAGTAGTCTAGTGGCGGGAGAGGCTTACGAGCAGTACTTC.

This clonotype was detected a few times. This chain connects TRBV30 to TRBJ2-3; 13 nucleotides match TRBD2. Losses at the gene ends were 4 bases for V and 8 bases for J; bases not matched to a gene: 9. CDR1 is GTSNPN, CDR2 SVGIG, per germline (reference sequence). There are 15 residues in the CDR3. The CDR3 bases are TGTGCCTGGAAAGAACTAGCGGGAGGGCCTGGTACGCAGTATTTT. Amino acids: CAWKELAGGPGTQYF.

This sequence joins TRBV20-1 and TRBJ2-3, with D unresolved. CDR3 length: 12 residues. Trimming removed 7 bases from V and 0 bases from J, with 8 bases in between. The germline gives CDR1 DFQATT, CDR2 SNEGSKA (reference sequence). CDR3 loop: CSGGASTDTQYF. CDR3 sequence (DNA): TGCAGTGGTGGCGCAAGCACAGATACGCAGTATTTT.

This clonotype was observed a handful of times. The chain combines TRBV9 with TRBJ1-1; D perhaps matches TRBD1 (5 bases). Per germline, CDR1 SGDLS and CDR2 YYNGEE. This CDR3 spans 15 amino acids. V lost 0 bases and J lost 4, with 13 bases in between. For the CDR3, the DNA is TGTGCCAGCAGCGTAGTTAGTTCAGGGACCACTGAAGCTTTCTTT. Translation: CASSVVSSGTTEAFF. Complete variable domain (other parts from reference TRBV9 and TRBJ1-1): DSGVTQTPKHLITATGQRVTLRCSPRSGDLSVYWYQQSLDQGLQFLIQYYNGEERAKGNILERFSAQQFPDLHSELNLSSLELGDSALYFCASSVVSSGTTEAFFGQGTRLTVV.

This clonotype showed up just a few times. The chain recombines TRBV27 with TRBJ2-1; D assignment may be TRBD1 or TRBD2 (5 bases each). CDR1 is MNHEY, CDR2 SMNVEV, per germline (reference sequence). This CDR3 comprises 15 residues. Trimming shortened V by 6 bases and J by 8 bases, and 20 bases separated the two germline ends. The CDR3 nucleotides read TGTGCCAGCAGGGCTATTTATCTGCTGGGGGATGAGCAGTTCTTC. Encoded protein: CASRAIYLLGDEQFF.

The V gene is TRBV12-3 or TRBV12-4, the J gene TRBJ2-7; D not resolved. The CDR3 totals 13 residues. V lost 7 bases and J 2 bases, leaving 12 bases between the germline ends. CDR3 amino acids: CASNEVRPYEQYF. DNA of the CDR3: TGTGCCAGCAATGAGGTCCGCCCCTACGAGCAGTACTTC.

This clonotype was seen at least ten times. The chain links TRBV3-1 to TRBJ2-3; 7 bases align to TRBD2. The CDR3 loop spans 17 amino acids. CDR1 and CDR2 (germline): LGHDT, YNNKEL (reference sequence). After removal of 1 base from V and 0 bases from J, the junction contained 7 bases not matched to a gene. CDR3 sequence reads: CASSQGGGSYSTDTQYF. CDR3 nucleotide sequence: TGTGCCAGCAGCCAAGGAGGCGGGAGTTACAGCACAGATACGCAGTATTTT.

In this sample, this clonotype turned up a few times. J is TRBJ2-1 and V is TRBV11-1, with D perhaps TRBD2 (6 bases). V gave up 4 bases and J gave up 0 bases, with 19 bases separating them. This CDR3 has 18 residues. Germline CDR1 SGHAT, CDR2 FQDESV (reference sequence). The CDR3 reads CASSSPFVEGLSYNEQFF. The DNA for the CDR3 is TGTGCCAGCAGCTCCCCCTTCGTAGAGGGACTCTCCTACAATGAGCAGTTCTTC.

The rearrangement links TRBV18 to TRBJ2-3, with TRBD2 matching over 15 bases. Germline values: CDR1 KGHSH, CDR2 LQKENI. V gave up 0 bases and J gave up 2 bases; unmatched junction bases: 6. The length of the CDR3 is 19 residues. In nucleotides, the CDR3 is TGTGCCAGCTCACCACCTCCGGGACTAGCGGGGGGCCCCACAGATACGCAGTATTTT. Amino acid sequence: CASSPPPGLAGGPTDTQYF.

The chain has TRBV20-1 and TRBJ2-7; 8 nucleotides agree with TRBD1. There are 14 residues in the CDR3. Germline V gene data show CDR1 as DFQATT and CDR2 as SNEGSKA (reference sequence). After removal of 7 bases from V and 3 bases from J, the junction contained 11 bases not matched to a gene. The CDR3 DNA reads as TGCAGTGGGACGTGGACAGGGAGGAGCTACGAGCAGTACTTC. It specifies CSGTWTGRSYEQYF.

The sample holds a few counts of this clonotype. V is TRBV6-8 and J is TRBJ2-2, with TRBD2 identical over 8 bases. This CDR3 is 15 amino acids long. Germline trimming cut 6 bases from V and 4 bases from J; bases unmatched to any gene: 7. Germline V CDR1 and CDR2: MNHGY, SAAAGT. CDR3 nucleotides: TGTGCCAGCAGCATGACTAGCGACGGCACCGGGGAGCTGTTTTTT. This translates into CASSMTSDGTGELFF.

This clonotype was observed a few times. The J gene is TRBJ2-3, the V gene TRBV10-2; 8 nucleotides agree with TRBD2. J lost 2 bases, V lost 3 bases, and 7 bases had no gene match. Germline V gives CDR1 WSHSY, CDR2 SAAADI. The CDR3 contains 16 residues. In DNA, the CDR3 is TGCGCCAGCAGTGATTTTCCGGGAGGGACCACAGATACGCAGTATTTT. Residues: CASSDFPGGTTDTQYF.

The chain is built from TRBV11-2 and TRBJ2-7; either TRBD1 or TRBD2 may fit D (6 bases each). This CDR3 contains 19 residues. V shed 1 base and J shed 2 bases, with 24 bases lying between them. The V gene's germline CDR1 is SGHAT and CDR2 FQNNGV. This CDR3 reads CASSLVGGVQGHVTYEQYF. CDR3 DNA: TGTGCCAGCAGCTTAGTGGGGGGTGTGCAGGGGCACGTTACCTACGAGCAGTACTTC.

About this clonotype: One base separates it from a far larger clone, so it is likely a read error. This chain connects TRBV5-1 to TRBJ1-5; 7 bases are a match to TRBD1. Germline trimming cut 2 bases from V and 4 bases from J; bases unmatched to any gene: 3. There are 14 residues in the CDR3. Germline lookup yields CDR1 SGHRS and CDR2 YFSETQ. CDR3 DNA sequence: TGCGCCAGCAGCTTTACAGGGGAGAATCAGCCCCAGCATTTT. Amino acid sequence: CASSFTGENQPQHF.

The sample holds one count of this clonotype. In DNA, the CDR3 is TGTGCCAGCAGCTTAGTACTAGCGGGAGAGGCCGGGGAGCTGTTTTTT. Its protein product is CASSLVLAGEAGELFF. This chain joins TRBV7-6 and TRBJ2-2; 11 bases are a match to TRBD2. The germline V gene encodes CDR1 SGHVS and CDR2 FNYEAQ. V gave up 1 base and J gave up 6 bases; unmatched junction bases: 4. The CDR3 sequence is 16 residues long.

This clonotype was seen many times. This chain connects TRBV21-1 to TRBJ2-6; TRBD1 was called by the table and not checked on the DNA. TRBV21-1 is a pseudogene segment. CDR3 size: 20 residues. This chain's CDR3 is CASFLESTGGDNSGANVLTF. The CDR3 DNA reads as TGTGCCAGCTTCCTAGAGAGTACAGGGGGCGATAACTCTGGGGCCAACGTCCTGACTTTC.

This clonotype appeared a few times. The chain recombines TRBV9 with TRBJ2-1; TRBD2 matches at 7 bases. V dropped 3 bases and J dropped 5; count of bases not matched to a gene: 2. Germline CDR1 and CDR2: SGDLS and YYNGEE. The CDR3 sequence is 13 residues long. The chain's CDR3 is CASSGGGDNEQFF. The DNA for the CDR3 is TGTGCCAGCAGCGGGGGGGGGGACAATGAGCAGTTCTTC.